What follows is one TCR beta chain and its context. Its antigen is not known. The data derive from a study of T cell responses to AZD1222 COVID-19 vaccine. Points from the study as a whole: Baseline antibody screening turned up just a handful of seropositive AZD1222 recipients. Scientists sampled the repertoires only once the peak T cell response had passed.

Clones were read by immunoSEQ multiplex PCR, and TCRdb kept only the in-frame ones, dropping some. The sample shows around 66,000 clones, 88% of them seen only once. This CDR3 has 15 amino acids. CDR1 is MNHEY, CDR2 SVGEGT, per germline. Trimming shortened V by 4 bases and J by 5 bases, and 17 bases separated the two germline ends. The J gene is TRBJ2-5, the V gene TRBV6-2 or TRBV6-3; D remains unclear. The sequence came from an adult who received the MenACWY meningococcal vaccine as a control. Here the sequenced sample was peripheral blood, taken 28 days after the second dose of the MenACWY control vaccine. The CDR3 bases are TGTGCCAGCAGTTCCCTCCTGGGGATAGGGGAGACCCAGTACTTC. This sequence encodes CASSSLLGIGETQYF.